This T cell receptor (beta chain) originates from a study of T cells in Graves' hyperthyroidism and ophthalmopathy (dated by TCRdb to about 2019). In terms of the full investigation: Peripheral blood was sampled at the time of initial diagnosis, prior to any treatment. The paper reports TCR Vbeta CDR3 sequencing of over 130 peripheral blood samples: approximately 41 ophthalmopathy, over 70 hyperthyroidism and around 17 progressor patients. For training and testing, the approximately 97 patients in the discovery cohort were randomly divided in a 7:3 ratio. TCR V-J signatures able to tell the groups apart were searched for in a discovery cohort of some 100 patients, of whom over 40 had Graves' ophthalmopathy and around 58 had stable Graves' hyperthyroidism. Prospective prediction of ophthalmopathy was tested in an independent validation cohort consisting of 18 hyperthyroidism patients and some 15 patients who later progressed to ophthalmopathy. After blood sampling, hyperthyroidism patients were treated with methimazole at a starting dose of 30 mg daily, and ophthalmopathy patients were treated with high-dose intravenous methylprednisolone. In addition, the study compared T-cell repertoires in thyroid tissue and in blood from about six Graves' hyperthyroidism patients.

Amplification of TCR beta CDR3 regions was carried out from RNA transcripts. The TCR CDR3 was subjected to a first round of RT-PCR using the HTBI primer set and the Qiagen OneStep RT-PCR kit. The libraries were constructed in a second round of multiplex PCR and then size-selected and purified. Sequencing of the libraries was done on an Illumina HiSeq2000 using paired-end 100 bp reads. The authors' analysis ran thus. SOAPnuke was used to process the raw data, throwing out any read that contained adapters or uncalled bases, had a mean Phred below 15, or lacked an exact constant-primer or identifier match. COPE v1.2.5 was used to merge high-quality paired reads, and clonotypes were defined as unique nucleotide sequences. MiTCR v1.1 was used to align the clonotypes against IMGT TRBV, TRBD and TRBJ reference segments. Only V-J combinations with frequency above 0.0001, covering 99% to 99.2% of repertoires, were analysed. The TCS score was defined as the ratio of F50 (clonal expansion) to E x V (chaos), calculated using BLOSUM62-based TCRdist between CDR3 peptides within each V-J. Welch's t-statistics and random forest reduced around 510 V-J features to some 14, which were used in a naive Bayes classifier (R e1071). TCRdb handled the public reads itself, with Q25 trimming in fastp and clone calling in MiXCR, and kept productive beta chains. Each entry merges the rows of one CDR3 protein and shows their most common DNA and genes. TCRdb assigned the V and J calls; the authors' analysis was not used. This sample gives fewer than 350,000 distinct CDR3 sequences in total; approximately 18% of them show up just once. 45% to 50% of the sample is taken by the ten largest.

A few counts support this clonotype. Which antigen it targets is not known. Base qualities are not at hand, and no much larger clone is one base apart. The paper's findings and limits, for the study overall: Most expanded thyroid clonotypes (frequency above 0.001) were also found in blood, which suggests that blood repertoires may mirror thyroid immune responses. A 13 V-J signature model separated ophthalmopathy from stable hyperthyroidism, with just over 85% sensitivity and 81.08% specificity in cross-validation and 80%/75% in testing. No statistical method was used to fix the sample size in advance, and group allocation was not hidden from the investigators. In validation, the model predicted progression to ophthalmopathy with 55% to 71% sensitivity and 72% to 75% specificity, a median of around 6.6 months before onset.

A patient counted as having stable Graves' hyperthyroidism if no progression to ophthalmopathy occurred over 18 months of follow-up. Hyperthyroidism patients were newly diagnosed, with disease duration under 2 months, and aged 18 to 65 years. The study excluded patients with uncontrolled infections, other autoimmune diseases, pregnancy or lactation. Diagnoses were established on the basis of clinical symptoms, serum thyroxine and TRAb, thyroid ultrasound, and orbital computed tomography. Ficoll-Paque density gradient centrifugation was used to isolate PBMCs from around 10 ml of fresh peripheral blood. Trizol reagent was used to extract total RNA, and RNA quality was then checked on an Agilent 2100 Bioanalyzer. The CDR3 runs 15 amino acids, cysteine and phenylalanine included. Just the 45-base CDR3 DNA is kept, in frame starting at base 1. Relative to germline, V is missing 5 bases and J is missing 3 bases, with 4 bases of the junction outside any gene match. As encoded in the germline V gene, CDR1 is SGHRS while CDR2 is YFSETQ.

The sequencing input was blood. The TCR originated in a woman aged 45-60 years with Graves' hyperthyroidism. The rearranged segments are TRBV5-1 and TRBJ2-1, with 11 central nucleotides matching TRBD2. The base sequence is TGCGCCAGCAGTTGGGGACTAGCGGACTACAATGAGCAGTTCTTC. Translated, this gives CASSWGLADYNEQFF.